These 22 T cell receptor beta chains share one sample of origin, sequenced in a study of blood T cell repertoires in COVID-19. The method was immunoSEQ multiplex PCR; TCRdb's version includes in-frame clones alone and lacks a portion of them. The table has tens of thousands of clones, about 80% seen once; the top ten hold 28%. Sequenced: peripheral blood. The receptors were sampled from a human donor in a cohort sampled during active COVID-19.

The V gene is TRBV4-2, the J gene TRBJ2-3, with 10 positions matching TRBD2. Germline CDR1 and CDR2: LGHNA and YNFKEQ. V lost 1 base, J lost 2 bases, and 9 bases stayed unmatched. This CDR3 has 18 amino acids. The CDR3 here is CASSQVASGGGNTDTQYF. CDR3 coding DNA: TGTGCCAGCAGCCAAGTCGCGAGCGGGGGGGGGAACACAGATACGCAGTATTTT.

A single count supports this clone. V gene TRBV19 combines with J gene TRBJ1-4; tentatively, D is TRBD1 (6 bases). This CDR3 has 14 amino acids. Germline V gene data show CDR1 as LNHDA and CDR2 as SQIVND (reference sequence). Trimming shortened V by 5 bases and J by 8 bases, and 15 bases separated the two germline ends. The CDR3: CASSPQGFEEKLFF. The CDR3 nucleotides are TGTGCCAGTAGTCCACAGGGCTTTGAGGAAAAACTGTTTTTT.

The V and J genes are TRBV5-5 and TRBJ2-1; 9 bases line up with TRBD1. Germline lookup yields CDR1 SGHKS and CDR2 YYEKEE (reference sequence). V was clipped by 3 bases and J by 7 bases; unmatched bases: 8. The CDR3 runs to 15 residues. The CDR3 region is CASSSGQGFGNEQFF. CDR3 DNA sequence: TGTGCCAGCAGCTCGGGACAGGGCTTCGGTAATGAGCAGTTCTTC. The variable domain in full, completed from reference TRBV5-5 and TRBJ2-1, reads DAGVTQSPTHLIKTRGQQVTLRCSPISGHKSVSWYQQVLGQGPQFIFQYYEKEERGRGNFPDRFSARQFPNYSSELNVNALLLGDSALYLCASSSGQGFGNEQFFGPGTRLTVL.

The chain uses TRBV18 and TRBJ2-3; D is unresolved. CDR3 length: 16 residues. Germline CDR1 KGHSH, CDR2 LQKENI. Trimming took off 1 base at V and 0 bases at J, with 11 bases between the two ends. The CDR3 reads CASSPQLIGSTDTQYF. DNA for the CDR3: TGTGCCAGCTCACCACAGCTTATTGGTAGCACAGATACGCAGTATTTT. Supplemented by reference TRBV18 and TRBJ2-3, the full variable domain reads NAGVMQNPRHLVRRRGQEARLRCSPMKGHSHVYWYRQLPEEGLKFMVYLQKENIIDESGMPKERFSAEFPKEGPSILRIQQVVRGDSAAYFCASSPQLIGSTDTQYFGPGTRLTVL.

This CDR3 reads CASRVAGWKYEQYF. The CDR3 DNA is TGTGCCAGCAGGGTAGCGGGGTGGAAATACGAGCAGTACTTC. V is TRBV27 and J is TRBJ2-7; 8 nucleotides match TRBD2. The germline V gene encodes CDR1 MNHEY and CDR2 SMNVEV (reference sequence). The V and J ends lost 6 bases and 4 bases, in that order; junction bases with no gene match: 8. CDR3 length: 14 residues.

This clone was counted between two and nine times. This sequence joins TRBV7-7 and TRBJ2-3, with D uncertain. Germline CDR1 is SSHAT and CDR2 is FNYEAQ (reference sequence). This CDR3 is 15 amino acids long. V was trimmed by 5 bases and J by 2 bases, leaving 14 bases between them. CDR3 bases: TGTGCCAGCAGCCCCGGAAGGCGGATCACAGATACGCAGTATTTT. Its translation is CASSPGRRITDTQYF.

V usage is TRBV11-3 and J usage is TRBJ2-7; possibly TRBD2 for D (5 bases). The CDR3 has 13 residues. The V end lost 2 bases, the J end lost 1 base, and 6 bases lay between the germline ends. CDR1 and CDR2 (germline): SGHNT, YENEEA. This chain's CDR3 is CASSLRESYEQYF. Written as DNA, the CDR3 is TGTGCCAGCAGCTTAAGGGAGTCCTACGAGCAGTACTTC. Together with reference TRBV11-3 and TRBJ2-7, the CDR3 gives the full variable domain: EAGVVQSPRYKIIEKKQPVAFWCNPISGHNTLYWYLQNLGQGPELLIRYENEEAVDDSQLPKDRFSAERLKGVDSTLKIQPAELGDSAVYLCASSLRESYEQYFGPGTRLTVT.

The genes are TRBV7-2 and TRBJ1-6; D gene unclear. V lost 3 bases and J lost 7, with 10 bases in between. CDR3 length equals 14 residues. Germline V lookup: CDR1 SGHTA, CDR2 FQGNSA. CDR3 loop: CASSLYSWNSPLHF. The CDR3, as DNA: TGTGCCAGCAGCTTGTATAGCTGGAATTCACCCCTCCACTTT.

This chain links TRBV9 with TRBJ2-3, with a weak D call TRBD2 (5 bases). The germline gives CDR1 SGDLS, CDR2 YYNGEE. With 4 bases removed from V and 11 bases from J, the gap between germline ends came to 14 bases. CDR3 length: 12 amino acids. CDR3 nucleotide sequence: TGTGCCAGCAGCCTTCCCTCGGCGGGGCAGTATTTT. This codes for CASSLPSAGQYF.

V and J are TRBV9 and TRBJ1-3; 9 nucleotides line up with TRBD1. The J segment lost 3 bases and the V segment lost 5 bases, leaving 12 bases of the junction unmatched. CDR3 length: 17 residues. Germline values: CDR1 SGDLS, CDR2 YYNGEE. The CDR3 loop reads CASSRDRVGWSGNTIYF. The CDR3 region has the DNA TGTGCCAGCAGTAGGGACAGGGTAGGGTGGAGTGGAAACACCATATATTTT. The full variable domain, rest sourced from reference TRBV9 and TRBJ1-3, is DSGVTQTPKHLITATGQRVTLRCSPRSGDLSVYWYQQSLDQGLQFLIQYYNGEERAKGNILERFSAQQFPDLHSELNLSSLELGDSALYFCASSRDRVGWSGNTIYFGEGSWLTVV.

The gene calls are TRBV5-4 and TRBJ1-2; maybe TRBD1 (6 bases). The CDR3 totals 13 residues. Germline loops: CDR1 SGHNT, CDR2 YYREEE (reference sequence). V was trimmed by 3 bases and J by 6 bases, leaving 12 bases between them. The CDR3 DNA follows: TGTGCCAGCAGCTACCGGGACACCAATGGCTACACCTTC. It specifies CASSYRDTNGYTF.

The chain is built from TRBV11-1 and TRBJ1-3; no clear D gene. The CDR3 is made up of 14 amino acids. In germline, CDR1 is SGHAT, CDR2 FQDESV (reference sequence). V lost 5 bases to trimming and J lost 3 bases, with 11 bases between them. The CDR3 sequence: CASSLGSYGNTIYF. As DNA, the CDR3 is TGTGCCAGCAGCCTGGGGAGCTATGGAAACACCATATATTTT.

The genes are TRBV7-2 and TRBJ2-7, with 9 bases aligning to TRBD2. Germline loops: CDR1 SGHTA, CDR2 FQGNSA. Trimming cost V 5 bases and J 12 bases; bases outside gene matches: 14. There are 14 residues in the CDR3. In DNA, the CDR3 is TGTGCCAGCAGCATGGGCGGGGGGGTCCGTTTGTGGTACTTC. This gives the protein CASSMGGGVRLWYF.

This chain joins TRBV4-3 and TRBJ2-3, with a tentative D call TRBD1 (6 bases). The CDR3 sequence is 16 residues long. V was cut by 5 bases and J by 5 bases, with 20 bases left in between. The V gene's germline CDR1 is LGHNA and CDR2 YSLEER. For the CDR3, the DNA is TGCGCCAGCAGCAAGGGGGTTTCGCGGAGTGGAGATACGCAGTATTTT. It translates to CASSKGVSRSGDTQYF.

DNA of the CDR3: TGTGCCAGTAGCCTACAGGGGGCACATAATTCACCCCTCCACTTT. It specifies CASSLQGAHNSPLHF. The V and J genes are TRBV19 and TRBJ1-6; the match to TRBD1 covers 9 bases. Trimming cost V 6 bases and J 5 bases; bases outside gene matches: 5. This CDR3 spans 15 amino acids. The germline CDR1 and CDR2 sequences are LNHDA and SQIVND (reference sequence).

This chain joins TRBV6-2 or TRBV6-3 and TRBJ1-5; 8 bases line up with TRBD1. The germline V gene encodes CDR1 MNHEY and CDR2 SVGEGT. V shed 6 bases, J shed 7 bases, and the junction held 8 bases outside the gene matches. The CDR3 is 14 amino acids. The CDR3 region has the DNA TGTGCCAGCAGCCCCGCACAGGGGGACCAGCCCCAGCATTTT. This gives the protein CASSPAQGDQPQHF.

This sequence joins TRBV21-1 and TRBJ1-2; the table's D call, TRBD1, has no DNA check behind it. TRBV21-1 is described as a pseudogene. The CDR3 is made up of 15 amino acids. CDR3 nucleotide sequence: TGTGCCAGCAGCGTCCCTCGGACAGGGGAAGATGGCTACACCTTC. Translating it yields CASSVPRTGEDGYTF.

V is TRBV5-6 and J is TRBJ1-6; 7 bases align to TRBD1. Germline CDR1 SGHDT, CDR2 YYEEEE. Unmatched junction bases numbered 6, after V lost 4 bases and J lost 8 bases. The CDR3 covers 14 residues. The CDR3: CASSAGTVDSPLHF. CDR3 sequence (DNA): TGTGCCAGCAGCGCCGGGACAGTGGATTCACCCCTCCACTTT.

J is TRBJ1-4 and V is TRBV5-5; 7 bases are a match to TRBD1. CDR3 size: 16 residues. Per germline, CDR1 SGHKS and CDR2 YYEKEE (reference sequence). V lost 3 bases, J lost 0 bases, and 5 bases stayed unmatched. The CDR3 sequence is CASSSGQPTTNEKLFF. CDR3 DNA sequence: TGTGCCAGCAGCTCGGGACAGCCAACAACTAATGAAAAACTGTTTTTT.

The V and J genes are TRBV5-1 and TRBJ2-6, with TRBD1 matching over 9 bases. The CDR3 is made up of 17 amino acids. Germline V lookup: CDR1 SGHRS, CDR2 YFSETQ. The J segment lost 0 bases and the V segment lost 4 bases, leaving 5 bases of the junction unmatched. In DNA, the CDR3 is TGCGCCAGCAGCATCGACAGGGGGAACTCTGGGGCCAACGTCCTGACTTTC. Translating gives CASSIDRGNSGANVLTF.

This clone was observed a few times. CDR3 loop: CASSPAPGLAGGSGELFF. As DNA, the CDR3 is TGTGCCAGCAGCCCCGCGCCCGGACTAGCGGGGGGCAGCGGGGAGCTGTTTTTT. The chain carries TRBV5-4 and TRBJ2-2; 14 bases fit TRBD2. Germline assignment: CDR1 SGHNT and CDR2 YYREEE (reference sequence). Trimming at V came to 4 bases and at J to 7 bases, leaving 12 bases not matched to a gene. This CDR3 contains 18 residues.

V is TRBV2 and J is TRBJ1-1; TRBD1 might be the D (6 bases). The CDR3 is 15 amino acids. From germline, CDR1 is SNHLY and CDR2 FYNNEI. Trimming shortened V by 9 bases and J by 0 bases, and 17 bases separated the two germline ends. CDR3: CASCGGQVMNTEAFF. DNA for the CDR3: TGTGCCAGTTGCGGGGGGCAGGTTATGAACACTGAAGCTTTCTTT.